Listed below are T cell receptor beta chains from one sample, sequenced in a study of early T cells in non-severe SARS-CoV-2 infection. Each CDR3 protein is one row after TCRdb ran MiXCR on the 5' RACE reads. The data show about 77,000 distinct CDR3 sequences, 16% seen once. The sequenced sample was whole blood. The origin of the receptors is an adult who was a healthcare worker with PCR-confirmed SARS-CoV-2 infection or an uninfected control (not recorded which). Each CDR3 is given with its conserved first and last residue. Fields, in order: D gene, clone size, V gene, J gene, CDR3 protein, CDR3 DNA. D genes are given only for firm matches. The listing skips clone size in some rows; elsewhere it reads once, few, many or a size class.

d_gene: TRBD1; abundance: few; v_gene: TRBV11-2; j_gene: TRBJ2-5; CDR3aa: CASSFDRGTSGTQYF; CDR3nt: TGTGCCAGCAGCTTTGACAGGGGAACGTCTGGGACCCAGTACTTC
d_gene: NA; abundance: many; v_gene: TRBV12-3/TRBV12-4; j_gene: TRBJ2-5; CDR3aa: CASSLAVTGPQETQYF; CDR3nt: TGTGCCAGCAGTTTAGCGGTGACAGGTCCCCAAGAGACCCAGTACTTC
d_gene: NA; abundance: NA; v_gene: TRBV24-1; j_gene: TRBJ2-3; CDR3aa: CATSDFPRGGASTDTQYF; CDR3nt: TGTGCCACCAGTGATTTCCCCCGTGGGGGGGCTAGCACAGATACGCAGTATTTT
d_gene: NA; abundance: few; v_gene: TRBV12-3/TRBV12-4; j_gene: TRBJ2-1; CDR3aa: CASSLAGLPENEQFF; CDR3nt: TGTGCCAGCAGTTTAGCGGGGCTGCCCGAAAATGAGCAGTTCTTC
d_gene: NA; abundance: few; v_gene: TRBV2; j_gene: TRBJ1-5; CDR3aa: CASSYGQFSNQPQHF; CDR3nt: TGTGCCAGCAGCTATGGACAGTTTAGCAATCAGCCCCAGCATTTT
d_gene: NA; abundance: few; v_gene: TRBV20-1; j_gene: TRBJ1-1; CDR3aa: CSARGGLGTEAFF; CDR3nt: TGCAGTGCTAGAGGGGGGCTCGGGACTGAAGCTTTCTTT
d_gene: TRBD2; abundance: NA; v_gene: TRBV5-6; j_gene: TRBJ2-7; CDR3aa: CASSFLRAGGFTYEQYF; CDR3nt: TGTGCCAGCAGCTTTCTGAGAGCGGGAGGATTCACCTACGAGCAGTACTTC
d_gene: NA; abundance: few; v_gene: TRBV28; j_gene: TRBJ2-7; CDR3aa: CASSPRGVAYEQYF; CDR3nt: TGTGCCAGCAGTCCACGCGGGGTCGCCTACGAGCAGTACTTC
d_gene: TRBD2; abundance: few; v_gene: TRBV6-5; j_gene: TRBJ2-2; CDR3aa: CASTRAGGLNTGELFF; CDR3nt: TGTGCCAGCACCCGCGCCGGGGGGTTGAACACCGGGGAGCTGTTTTTT
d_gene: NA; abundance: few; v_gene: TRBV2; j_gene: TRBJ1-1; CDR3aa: CASSGAAGKTEAFF; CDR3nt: TGTGCCAGCAGTGGAGCGGCGGGAAAAACTGAAGCTTTCTTT
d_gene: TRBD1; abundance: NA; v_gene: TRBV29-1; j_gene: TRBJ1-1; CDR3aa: CSWLGQGNTEAFF; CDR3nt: TGCAGCTGGCTAGGACAGGGGAACACTGAAGCTTTCTTT
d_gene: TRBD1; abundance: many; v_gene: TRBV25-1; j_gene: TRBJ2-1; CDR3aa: CASSELATGAKLAPYNEQFF; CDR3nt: TGTGCCAGCAGTGAATTAGCGACAGGGGCCAAGCTAGCCCCCTACAATGAGCAGTTCTTC
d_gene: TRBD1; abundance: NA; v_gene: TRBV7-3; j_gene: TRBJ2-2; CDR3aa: CASGTDYTGELFF; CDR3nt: TGTGCCAGCGGGACAGACTACACCGGGGAGCTGTTTTTT
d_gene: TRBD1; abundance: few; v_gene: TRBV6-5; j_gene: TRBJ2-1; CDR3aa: CASSYLQGYNEQFF; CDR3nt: TGTGCCAGCAGTTACTTACAGGGGTACAATGAGCAGTTCTTC
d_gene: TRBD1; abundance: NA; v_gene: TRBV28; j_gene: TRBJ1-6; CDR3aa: CASSLTGTVYNSPLHF; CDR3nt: TGTGCCAGCAGTTTAACCGGGACAGTCTATAATTCACCCCTCCACTTT
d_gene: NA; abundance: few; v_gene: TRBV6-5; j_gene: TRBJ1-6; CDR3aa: CATTPGHNNSPLHF; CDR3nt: TGTGCCACAACTCCGGGACACAATAATTCACCCCTCCACTTT
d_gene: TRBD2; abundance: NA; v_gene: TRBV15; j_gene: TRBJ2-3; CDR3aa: CATSRDLLAGGVRQYF; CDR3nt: TGTGCCACCAGCAGAGATCTACTAGCGGGAGGTGTCAGGCAGTATTTT
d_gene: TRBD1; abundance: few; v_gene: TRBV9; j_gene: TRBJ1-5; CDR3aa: CASSAGTENQPQHF; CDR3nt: TGTGCCAGCAGCGCCGGGACAGAGAATCAGCCCCAGCATTTT
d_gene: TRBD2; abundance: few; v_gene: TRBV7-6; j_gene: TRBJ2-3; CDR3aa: CASSPHRTSGSDTQYF; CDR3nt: TGTGCCAGCAGCCCACACAGGACTAGCGGTTCAGATACGCAGTATTTT
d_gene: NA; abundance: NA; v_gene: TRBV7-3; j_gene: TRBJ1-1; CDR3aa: CASSLPGTQVAFF; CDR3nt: TGTGCCAGCAGCTTACCCGGGACCCAGGTAGCTTTCTTT
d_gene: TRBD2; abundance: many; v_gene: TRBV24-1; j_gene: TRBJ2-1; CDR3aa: CATSDSSGRAAEQFF; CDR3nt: TGTGCCACCAGTGATTCTAGCGGGAGGGCCGCTGAGCAGTTCTTC
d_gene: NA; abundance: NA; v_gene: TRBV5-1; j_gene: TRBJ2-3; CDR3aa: CASSPGGPTDTQYF; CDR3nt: TGCGCCAGCAGCCCAGGGGGGCCCACAGATACGCAGTATTTT
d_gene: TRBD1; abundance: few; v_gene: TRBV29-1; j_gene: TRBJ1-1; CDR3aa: CSVDHPGTGAIFTEAFF; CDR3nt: TGCAGCGTTGACCACCCCGGGACAGGGGCTATTTTCACTGAAGCTTTCTTT
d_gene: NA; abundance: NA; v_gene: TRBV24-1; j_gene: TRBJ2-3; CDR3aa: CATSDQAQGADTQYF; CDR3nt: TGTGCCACCAGTGATCAAGCTCAGGGAGCAGATACGCAGTATTTT
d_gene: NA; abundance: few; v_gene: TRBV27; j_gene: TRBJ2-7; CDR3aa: CASSPRGQLTYEQYF; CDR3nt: TGTGCCAGCAGCCCACGGGGACAACTCACCTACGAGCAGTACTTC
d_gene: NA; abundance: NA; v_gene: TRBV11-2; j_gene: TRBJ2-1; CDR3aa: CASSLVKGGSEQFF; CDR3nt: TGTGCCAGCAGCTTAGTAAAGGGGGGAAGTGAGCAGTTCTTC
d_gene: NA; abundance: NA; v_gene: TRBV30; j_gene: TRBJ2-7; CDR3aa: CAWSSGYEQYF; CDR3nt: TGTGCCTGGAGTTCAGGCTACGAGCAGTACTTC
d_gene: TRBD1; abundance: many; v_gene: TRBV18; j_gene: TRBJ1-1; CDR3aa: CASSPPGTDMNTEAFF; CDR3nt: TGTGCCAGCTCACCCCCGGGGACAGATATGAACACTGAAGCTTTCTTT
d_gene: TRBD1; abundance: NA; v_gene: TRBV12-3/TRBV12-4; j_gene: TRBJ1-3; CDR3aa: CASSPSDRGNTIYF; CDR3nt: TGTGCCAGCAGTCCCTCGGACAGGGGAAACACCATATATTTT
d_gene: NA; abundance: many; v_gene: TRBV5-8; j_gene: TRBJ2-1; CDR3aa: CASSLDLWDNEQFF; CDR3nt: TGTGCCAGCAGCTTGGATCTGTGGGATAATGAGCAGTTCTTC
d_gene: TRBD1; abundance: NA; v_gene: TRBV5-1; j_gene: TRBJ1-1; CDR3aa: CASREQGSLTEAFF; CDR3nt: TGCGCCAGCAGGGAACAGGGGTCACTCACTGAAGCTTTCTTT
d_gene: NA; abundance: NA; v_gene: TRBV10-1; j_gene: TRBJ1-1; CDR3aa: CASSPGAAMNTEAFF; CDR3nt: TGCGCCAGCAGTCCCGGGGCAGCCATGAACACTGAAGCTTTCTTT
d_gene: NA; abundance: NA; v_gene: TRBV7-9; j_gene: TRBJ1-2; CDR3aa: CASSPDSWGGGYTF; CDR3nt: TGTGCCAGCAGCCCGGACAGTTGGGGCGGTGGCTACACCTTC
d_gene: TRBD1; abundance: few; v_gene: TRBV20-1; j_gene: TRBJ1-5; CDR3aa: CSARIVTTGGEENQPQHF; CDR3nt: TGCAGTGCTAGGATCGTGACGACAGGGGGCGAAGAAAATCAGCCCCAGCATTTT
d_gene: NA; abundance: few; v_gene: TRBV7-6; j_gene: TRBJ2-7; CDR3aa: CASSLYPDSSYEQYF; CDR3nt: TGTGCCAGCAGCTTATACCCCGATAGCTCCTACGAGCAGTACTTC
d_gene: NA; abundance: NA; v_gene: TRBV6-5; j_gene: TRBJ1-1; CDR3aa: CASSYGTALMNTEAFF; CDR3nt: TGTGCCAGCAGTTACGGTACAGCTCTTATGAACACTGAAGCTTTCTTT
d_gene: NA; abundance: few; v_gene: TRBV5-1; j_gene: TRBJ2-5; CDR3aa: CASSLMRQQETQYF; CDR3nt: TGCGCCAGCAGCTTGATGAGACAGCAAGAGACCCAGTACTTC
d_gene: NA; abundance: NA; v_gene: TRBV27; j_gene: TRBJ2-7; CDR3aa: CASSLDSRAYEQYF; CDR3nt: TGTGCCAGCAGTTTAGACTCCCGGGCCTACGAGCAGTACTTC
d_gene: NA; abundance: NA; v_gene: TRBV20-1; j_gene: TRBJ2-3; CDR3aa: CSASWGGGTTDTQYF; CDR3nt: TGCAGTGCTAGTTGGGGCGGCGGGACCACAGATACGCAGTATTTT
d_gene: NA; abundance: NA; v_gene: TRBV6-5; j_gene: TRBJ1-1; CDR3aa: CASSYQTNTEAFF; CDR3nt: TGTGCCAGCAGTTATCAGACGAACACTGAAGCTTTCTTT
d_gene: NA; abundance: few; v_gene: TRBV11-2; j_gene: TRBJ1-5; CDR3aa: CASSLDGGSNQPQHF; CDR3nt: TGTGCCAGCAGCTTAGATGGGGGTTCCAATCAGCCCCAGCATTTT
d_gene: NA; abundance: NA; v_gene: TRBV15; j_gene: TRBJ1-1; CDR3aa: CATGWGLDTEAFF; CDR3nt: TGTGCCACGGGCTGGGGGTTGGACACTGAAGCTTTCTTT
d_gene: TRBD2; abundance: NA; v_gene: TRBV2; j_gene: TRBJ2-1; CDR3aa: CASSKEVVRGVRSYNEQFF; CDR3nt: TGTGCCAGCAGCAAGGAGGTGGTGCGGGGGGTACGGTCCTACAATGAGCAGTTCTTC
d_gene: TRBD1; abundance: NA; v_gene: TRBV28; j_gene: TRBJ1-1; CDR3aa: CASSFSGGNTEAFF; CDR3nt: TGTGCCAGCAGTTTTTCAGGGGGGAACACTGAAGCTTTCTTT
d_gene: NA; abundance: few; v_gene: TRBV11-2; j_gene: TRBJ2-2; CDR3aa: CASSFITGGYTGELFF; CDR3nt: TGTGCCAGCAGCTTTATCACCGGGGGATATACCGGGGAGCTGTTTTTT
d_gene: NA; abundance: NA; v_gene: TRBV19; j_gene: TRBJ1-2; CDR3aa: CAGRSRASYGYTF; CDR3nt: TGTGCCGGCCGTTCCCGGGCCTCGTATGGCTACACCTTC
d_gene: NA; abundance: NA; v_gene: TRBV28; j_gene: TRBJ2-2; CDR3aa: CASSLQRERLNGELFF; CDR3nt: TGTGCCAGCAGTTTACAACGGGAAAGGTTAAACGGGGAGCTGTTTTTT
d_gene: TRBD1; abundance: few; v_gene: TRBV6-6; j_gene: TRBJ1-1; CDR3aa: CASSYSSGQGGPKAEAFF; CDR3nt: TGTGCCAGCAGTTACTCGAGCGGCCAGGGGGGCCCCAAGGCTGAAGCTTTCTTT
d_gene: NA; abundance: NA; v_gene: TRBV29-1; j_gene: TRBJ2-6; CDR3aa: CSVSTYSGANVLTF; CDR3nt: TGCAGCGTCTCAACTTACTCTGGGGCCAACGTCCTGACTTTC
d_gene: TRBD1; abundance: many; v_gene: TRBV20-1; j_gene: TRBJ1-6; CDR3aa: CSARVLDRGEDSPLHF; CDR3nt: TGCAGTGCTAGAGTATTGGACAGGGGAGAAGATTCACCCCTCCACTTT
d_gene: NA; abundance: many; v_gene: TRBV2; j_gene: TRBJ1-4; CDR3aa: CASRKYGANEKLFF; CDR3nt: TGTGCCAGCAGGAAGTATGGGGCTAATGAAAAACTGTTTTTT
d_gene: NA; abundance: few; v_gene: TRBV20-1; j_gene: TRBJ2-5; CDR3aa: CSAIPQQETQYF; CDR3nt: TGCAGTGCTATTCCTCAACAAGAGACCCAGTACTTC
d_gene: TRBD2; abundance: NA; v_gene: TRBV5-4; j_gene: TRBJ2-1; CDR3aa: CASSYGGSNEQFF; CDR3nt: TGTGCCAGCAGCTACGGCGGGAGTAATGAGCAGTTCTTC